This passage covers 19 T cell receptor beta chains from one sample sequenced in a study of T cells in Graves' hyperthyroidism and ophthalmopathy. Using RNA transcripts as the source, TCR beta CDR3 regions were amplified. The primer set for the first-round RT-PCR of the TCR CDR3 was HTBI. TCRdb fed the multiplex PCR reads into MiXCR, producing one record per CDR3 protein. Among 300,000 to 450,000 distinct CDR3 sequences listed, 15% to 18% were seen once. Sequencing input: blood. Receptor source: a woman under 30 with Graves' hyperthyroidism that later progressed to Graves' ophthalmopathy.

This clonotype appeared many times. This chain joins TRBV28 and TRBJ2-5; 7 bases fit TRBD2. The germline V gene has CDR1 MDHEN and CDR2 SYDVKM. Trimming cost V 3 bases and J 4 bases; bases outside gene matches: 8. This CDR3 has 15 amino acids. CDR3 loop: CASSLWSLAGETQYF. In DNA form, the CDR3 reads TGTGCCAGCAGTTTGTGGTCCTTAGCGGGAGAGACCCAGTACTTC.

This clonotype was picked up many times. J is TRBJ2-1 and V is TRBV5-4; 8 bases agree with TRBD2. The CDR3 spans 16 residues. V lost 3 bases and J lost 3; bases outside the gene matches: 8. CDR1 and CDR2 (germline): SGHNT, YYREEE (reference sequence). The CDR3 coding sequence is TGTGCCAGCAGCTCCGGAGCGGGAGTCGGCTACAATGAGCAGTTCTTC. It translates to CASSSGAGVGYNEQFF.

This clonotype has only a few counts. This sequence joins TRBV19 and TRBJ2-7; a possible D gene is TRBD1 (7 bases). This CDR3 has 15 amino acids. Trimming shortened V by 4 bases and J by 0 bases, and 13 bases separated the two germline ends. The germline V gene encodes CDR1 LNHDA and CDR2 SQIVND (reference sequence). The CDR3 sequence: CASSRQGGASYEQYF. Written as DNA, the CDR3 is TGTGCCAGTAGTAGGCAGGGGGGCGCCTCCTACGAGCAGTACTTC.

In its sample, this clonotype was seen a few times. The rearrangement uses TRBV29-1 and TRBJ2-5, with D unclear. This CDR3 is built from 13 residues. CDR1 SQVTM and CDR2 ANQGSEA come from the germline V gene. V lost 5 bases to trimming and J lost 3 bases, with 13 bases between them. The CDR3 loop reads CSVIIDKKETQYF. As DNA, the CDR3 is TGCAGCGTTATCATTGACAAGAAAGAGACCCAGTACTTC.

This clonotype was counted many times. This chain uses TRBV27 with TRBJ1-5; D not certain. The germline CDR1 and CDR2 sequences are MNHEY and SMNVEV (reference sequence). Trimming removed 4 bases from V and 8 bases from J, with 9 bases in between. The CDR3 sequence is 12 residues long. The CDR3 is CASSSLMEPQHF. The DNA of the CDR3 is TGTGCCAGCAGTTCACTGATGGAGCCCCAGCATTTT.

Regarding this clonotype: This may arise from a read error, as a much more abundant clone is one base away. The gene calls are TRBV6-1 and TRBJ1-1; D unclear. V lost 8 bases to trimming and J lost 8 bases, with 12 bases between them. The CDR3 is 11 amino acids. CDR1 MNHNS and CDR2 SASEGT come from the germline V gene. CDR3 in amino acids: CASRTKREAFF. Here the CDR3 DNA reads TGTGCCAGCCGTACGAAACGCGAAGCTTTCTTT.

This clonotype has more than one count but fewer than ten. The rearrangement links TRBV30 to TRBJ1-1; possible D gene TRBD1, 5 bases. Germline CDR1 reads GTSNPN; CDR2 reads SVGIG (reference sequence). This CDR3 is 13 amino acids long. Trimming stripped 8 bases from V and 4 bases from J, with 17 bases between. CDR3 DNA: TGTGCCGGTATAAACAGGTATCGCACTGAAGCTTTCTTT. It encodes CAGINRYRTEAFF.

This clonotype was observed many times. The chain uses TRBV7-9 and TRBJ2-1; 8 bases are a match to TRBD1. Germline-derived CDR1 and CDR2 are SEHNR and FQNEAQ (reference sequence). CDR3 length: 16 amino acids. Unmatched junction bases numbered 7, after V lost 5 bases and J lost 1 base. The DNA of the CDR3 is TGTGCCAGCAGCCAGGGACAGGTGAGATCCTACAATGAGCAGTTCTTC. Translation gives CASSQGQVRSYNEQFF. Looking up the rest from reference TRBV7-9 and TRBJ2-1 gives the full variable domain: DTGVSQNPRHKITKRGQNVTFRCDPISEHNRLYWYRQTLGQGPEFLTYFQNEAQLEKSRLLSDRFSAERPKGSFSTLEIQRTEQGDSAMYLCASSQGQVRSYNEQFFGPGTRLTVL.

At least ten counts were recorded for this clonotype. The V and J genes are TRBV7-8 and TRBJ2-7, with D possibly TRBD2 on 7 matching bases. The V end was cut by 6 bases, the J end by 5 bases, with 20 bases between. CDR1 and CDR2 (germline): SGHVS, FQNEAQ. The CDR3 has 15 residues. The CDR3 DNA reads TGTGCCAGCAGTATTAGCCGATGGGGGGGCCACGAGCAGTACTTC. Translated, it gives CASSISRWGGHEQYF.

CDR3 bases: TGTGCCAGCAGCCAAGAGGGGTTTCGGACCCGCTACACCTTC. Encoded protein: CASSQEGFRTRYTF. The chain links TRBV4-2 to TRBJ1-2; D is unresolved. Deletions cut 0 bases from V and 9 bases from J, with 14 bases between. CDR3 length equals 14 residues. The germline V gene encodes CDR1 LGHNA and CDR2 YNFKEQ.

The rearrangement joins TRBV27 to TRBJ2-1, with TRBD2 identical over 11 bases. The CDR3 loop spans 15 amino acids. V was clipped by 2 bases and J by 4 bases; unmatched bases: 1. Germline CDR1 and CDR2: MNHEY and SMNVEV (reference sequence). CDR3 sequence (DNA): TGTGCCAGCAGTTTAATAGCGGGAGGGTACAATGAGCAGTTCTTC. As protein: CASSLIAGGYNEQFF.

Details on this clonotype: A much larger clonotype is one base distant, so this may be a read error. The V and J genes are TRBV7-2 and TRBJ1-3; D not resolved. This CDR3 comprises 15 residues. CDR1 is SGHTA, CDR2 FQGNSA, per germline. The CDR3 loop is CASSWEAVSGNTRYF. CDR3 coding DNA: TGTGCCAGCAGCTGGGAAGCAGTCTCTGGAAACACCAGATATTTT. Together with reference TRBV7-2 and TRBJ1-3, the CDR3 gives the full variable domain: GAGVSQSPSNKVTEKGKDVELRCDPISGHTALYWYRQSLGQGLEFLIYFQGNSAPDKSGLPSDRFSAERTGGSVSTLTIQRTQQEDSAVYLCASSWEAVSGNTRYFGEGSWLTVV.

A remark on this clonotype: A much larger clone differs by one base, so this may be a read error. The rearrangement links TRBV7-8 to TRBJ1-5; 8 nucleotides line up with TRBD1. Germline V gene lookup returns CDR1 SGHVS and CDR2 FQNEAQ. Trimming at V came to 7 bases and at J to 5 bases, leaving 10 bases not matched to a gene. CDR3 length: 15 residues. The CDR3 loop reads CASKEQGASHQPQHF. DNA for the CDR3: TGTGCCAGCAAAGAGCAGGGGGCATCTCATCAGCCCCAGCATTTT.

V gene TRBV27 combines with J gene TRBJ1-6; D is ambiguous. The germline gives CDR1 MNHEY, CDR2 SMNVEV (reference sequence). The length of the CDR3 is 12 residues. Between the trimmed V and J ends, which lost 6 bases and 8 bases, there was a span of 8 bases. The CDR3 DNA sequence: TGTGCCAGCAGAACGGGTGATTCACCCCTCCACTTT. Protein sequence: CASRTGDSPLHF.

The CDR3: CAISVGTTQETQYF. In DNA, the CDR3 is TGTGCCATCAGTGTCGGGACAACCCAAGAGACCCAGTACTTC. The rearrangement links TRBV10-3 to TRBJ2-5; D may be TRBD1 (6 bases). There are 14 residues in the CDR3. The V gene's germline CDR1 is ENHRY and CDR2 SYGVKD. V dropped 4 bases and J dropped 1 base, with 10 bases sitting between them.

This clonotype was detected many times. The chain links TRBV6-1 to TRBJ1-5; 9 nucleotides agree with TRBD1. The CDR3 length is 16 residues. The V segment lost 6 bases and the J segment 2 bases; nucleotides outside the gene matches: 8. Germline lookup yields CDR1 MNHNS and CDR2 SASEGT. The CDR3, as DNA: TGTGCCAGCAGACCGGACAGGGGCGTTGGCAATCAGCCCCAGCATTTT. This codes for CASRPDRGVGNQPQHF.

This clonotype was detected many times. A read error may produce the germline difference seen at one junction end. The J gene is TRBJ2-1, the V gene TRBV10-3, with 11 bases that match TRBD2. Germline V lookup: CDR1 ENHRY, CDR2 SYGVKD. The CDR3 length is 11 residues. CDR3 region: CAITSGLAEIF. CDR3 in DNA: TGTGCCATCACCTCGGGACTAGCGGAGATCTTC.

This clonotype was found a few times. The V call is TRBV7-9, the J call TRBJ2-1, with 7 bases lining up with TRBD1. After removal of 1 base from V and 6 bases from J, the junction contained 6 bases not matched to a gene. This CDR3 is 15 amino acids long. CDR1 is SEHNR, CDR2 FQNEAQ, per germline (reference sequence). The CDR3 coding sequence is TGTGCCAGCAGCTTAGAGTCAGGGGGTGGCAATGAGCAGTTCTTC. Protein: CASSLESGGGNEQFF. Together with reference TRBV7-9 and TRBJ2-1, the CDR3 gives the full variable domain: DTGVSQNPRHKITKRGQNVTFRCDPISEHNRLYWYRQTLGQGPEFLTYFQNEAQLEKSRLLSDRFSAERPKGSFSTLEIQRTEQGDSAMYLCASSLESGGGNEQFFGPGTRLTVL.

At least ten counts were recorded for this clonotype. V is TRBV3-1 and J is TRBJ2-1; TRBD2 aligns across 13 bases. J was trimmed by 9 bases and V by 4 bases; bases with no gene match: 6. CDR3 size: 15 residues. Per germline, CDR1 LGHDT and CDR2 YNNKEL (reference sequence). CDR3 DNA sequence: TGTGCCAGCAGCCCGACTAGCGGGAGGCGGCGTGAGCAGTTCTTC. Protein sequence: CASSPTSGRRREQFF.